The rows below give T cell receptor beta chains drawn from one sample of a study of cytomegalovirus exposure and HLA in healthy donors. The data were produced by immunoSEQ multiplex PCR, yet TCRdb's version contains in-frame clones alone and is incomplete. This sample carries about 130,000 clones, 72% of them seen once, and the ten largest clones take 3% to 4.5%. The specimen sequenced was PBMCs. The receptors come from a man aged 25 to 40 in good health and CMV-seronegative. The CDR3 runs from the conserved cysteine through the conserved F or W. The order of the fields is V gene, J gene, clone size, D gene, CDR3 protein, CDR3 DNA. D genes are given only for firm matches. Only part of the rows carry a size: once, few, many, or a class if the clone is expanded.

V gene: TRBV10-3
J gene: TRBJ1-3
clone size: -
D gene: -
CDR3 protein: CAIGVSGNTIYF
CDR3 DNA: TGTGCCATAGGGGTTTCTGGAAACACCATATATTTT

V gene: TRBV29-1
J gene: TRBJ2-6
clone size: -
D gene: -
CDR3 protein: CSVDRGSGANVLTF
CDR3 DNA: TGCAGCGTTGATAGGGGCTCTGGGGCCAACGTCCTGACTTTC

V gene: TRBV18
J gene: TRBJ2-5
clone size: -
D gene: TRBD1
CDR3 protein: CASSQNRGQETQYF
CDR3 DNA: TGTGCCAGCTCACAAAACAGGGGCCAAGAGACCCAGTACTTC

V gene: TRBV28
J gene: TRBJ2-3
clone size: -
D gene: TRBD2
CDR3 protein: CASSMILAVSTDTQYF
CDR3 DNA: TGTGCCAGCAGTATGATTCTAGCGGTAAGCACAGATACGCAGTATTTT

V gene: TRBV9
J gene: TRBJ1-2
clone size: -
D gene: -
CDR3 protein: CASSKIPTGSSYGYTF
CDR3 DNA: TGTGCCAGCAGCAAAATCCCGACAGGATCTAGCTATGGCTACACCTTC

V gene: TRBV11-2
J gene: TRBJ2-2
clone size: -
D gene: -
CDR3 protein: CASSLGRGTGELFF
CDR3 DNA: TGTGCCAGCAGCTTAGGCAGGGGTACCGGGGAGCTGTTTTTT

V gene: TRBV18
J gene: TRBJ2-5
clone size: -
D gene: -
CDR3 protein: CASSPPSRADVKTQYF
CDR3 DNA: TGTGCCAGCTCACCACCAAGCAGGGCGGACGTAAAGACCCAGTACTTC

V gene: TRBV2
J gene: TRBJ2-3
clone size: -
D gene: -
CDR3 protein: CATAELSDTQYF
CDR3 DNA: TGTGCCACCGCTGAACTCTCAGATACGCAGTATTTT

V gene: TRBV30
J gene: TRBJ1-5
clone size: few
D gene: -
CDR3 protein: CAWSVRGLGNQPQHF
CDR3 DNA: TGTGCCTGGAGTGTACGGGGACTGGGCAATCAGCCCCAGCATTTT

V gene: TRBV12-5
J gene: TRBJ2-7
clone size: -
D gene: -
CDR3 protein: CARVQSNEQYF
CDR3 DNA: TGTGCTAGGGTTCAATCTAACGAGCAGTACTTC

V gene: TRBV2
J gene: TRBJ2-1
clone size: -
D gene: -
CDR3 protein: CASLPTFGTSNGSPFF
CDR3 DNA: TGTGCCAGCCTGCCTACGTTTGGCACCTCGAACGGGTCCCCGTTCTTC

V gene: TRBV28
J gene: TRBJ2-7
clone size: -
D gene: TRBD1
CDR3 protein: CASRRTGTEQYF
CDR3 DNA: TGTGCCAGCAGACGGACAGGGACCGAGCAGTACTTC

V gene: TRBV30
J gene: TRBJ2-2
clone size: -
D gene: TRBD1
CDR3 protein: CAWRMDRGVGELFF
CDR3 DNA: TGTGCCTGGAGGATGGACAGGGGGGTCGGGGAGCTGTTTTTT

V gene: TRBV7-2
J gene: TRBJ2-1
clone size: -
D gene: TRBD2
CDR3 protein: CTLAGFSYNEQFF
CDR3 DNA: TGTACCTTAGCGGGTTTCTCCTACAATGAGCAGTTCTTC

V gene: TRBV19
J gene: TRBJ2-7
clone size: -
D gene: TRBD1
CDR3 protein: CASSTRQGWGSYEQYF
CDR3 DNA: TGTGCCAGTAGTACCCGACAGGGTTGGGGCTCCTACGAGCAGTACTTC

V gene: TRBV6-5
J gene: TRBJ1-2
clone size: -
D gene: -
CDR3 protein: CASSYGAGSSNYGYTF
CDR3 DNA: TGTGCCAGCAGCTACGGGGCCGGATCTTCTAACTATGGCTACACCTTC

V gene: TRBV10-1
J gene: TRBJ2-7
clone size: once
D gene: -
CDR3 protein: CASSERVEGDEQYF
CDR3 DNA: TGCGCCAGCAGTGAAAGGGTAGAGGGTGACGAGCAGTACTTC

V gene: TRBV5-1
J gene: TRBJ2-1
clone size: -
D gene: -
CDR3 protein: CASSFGGSNEQFF
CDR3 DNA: TGCGCCAGCAGCTTTGGCGGATCCAATGAGCAGTTCTTC

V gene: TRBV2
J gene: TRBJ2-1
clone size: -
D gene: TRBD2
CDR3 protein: CASMRGKRSSSYNEQFF
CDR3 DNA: TGTGCCAGCATGCGGGGGAAGCGGTCGAGCTCCTACAATGAGCAGTTCTTC

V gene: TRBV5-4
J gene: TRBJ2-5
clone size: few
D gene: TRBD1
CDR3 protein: CASSRDRGTVETQYF
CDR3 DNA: TGTGCCAGCAGCCGGGACAGGGGGACAGTGGAGACCCAGTACTTC

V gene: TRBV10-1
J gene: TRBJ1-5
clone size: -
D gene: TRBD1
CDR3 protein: CASSRDRGPVYQPQHF
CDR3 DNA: TGCGCCAGCAGCCGGGACAGGGGGCCTGTCTATCAGCCCCAGCATTTT

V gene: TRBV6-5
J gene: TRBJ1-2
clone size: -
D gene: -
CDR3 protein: CASSLMLGPDYGYTF
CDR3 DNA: TGTGCCAGCAGTCTGATGTTGGGGCCGGACTATGGCTACACCTTC

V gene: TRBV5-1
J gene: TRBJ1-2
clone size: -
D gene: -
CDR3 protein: CASSLEDSTYGYTF
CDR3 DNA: TGCGCCAGCAGCTTGGAGGACAGCACCTATGGCTACACCTTC

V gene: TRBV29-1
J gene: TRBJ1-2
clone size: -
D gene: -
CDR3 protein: CSVEAGAYGYTF
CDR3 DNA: TGCAGCGTTGAGGCAGGGGCGTATGGCTACACCTTC

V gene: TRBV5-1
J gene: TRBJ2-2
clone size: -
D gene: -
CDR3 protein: CASSLTYLTGELFF
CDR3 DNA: TGCGCCAGCAGCCTTACTTACCTAACCGGGGAGCTGTTTTTT

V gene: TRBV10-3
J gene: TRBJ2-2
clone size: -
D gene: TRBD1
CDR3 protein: CAISLGQGNTGELFF
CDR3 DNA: TGTGCCATCAGTCTTGGACAGGGGAACACCGGGGAGCTGTTTTTT

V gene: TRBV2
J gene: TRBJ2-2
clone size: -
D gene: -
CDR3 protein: CASGRGGLANTGELFF
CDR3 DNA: TGTGCCAGCGGCAGAGGAGGATTGGCGAACACCGGGGAGCTGTTTTTT

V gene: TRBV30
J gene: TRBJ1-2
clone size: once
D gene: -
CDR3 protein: CAWRESPNYGYTF
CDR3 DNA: TGTGCCTGGAGGGAGAGCCCTAACTATGGCTACACCTTC

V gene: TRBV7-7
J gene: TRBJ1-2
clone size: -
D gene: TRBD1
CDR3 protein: CASSLAPPGGEGYTF
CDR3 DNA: TGTGCTAGCAGCTTAGCGCCCCCAGGGGGCGAGGGCTACACCTTC

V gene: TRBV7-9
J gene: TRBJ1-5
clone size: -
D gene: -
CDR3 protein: CASSLQGNQPQHF
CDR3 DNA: TGTGCCAGCAGCTTACAGGGCAATCAGCCCCAGCATTTT

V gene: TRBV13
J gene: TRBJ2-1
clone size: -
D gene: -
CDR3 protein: CASSLGLRGGTYNEQFF
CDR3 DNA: TGTGCCAGCAGCTTAGGCCTAAGGGGGGGAACCTACAATGAGCAGTTCTTC

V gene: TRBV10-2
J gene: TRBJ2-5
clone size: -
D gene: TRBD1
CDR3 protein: CASTGQGARETQYF
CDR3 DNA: TGCGCCAGCACCGGACAGGGGGCTAGGGAGACCCAGTACTTC

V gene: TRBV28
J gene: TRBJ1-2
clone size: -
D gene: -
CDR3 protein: CASSHGGENYGYTF
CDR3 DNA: TGTGCCAGCAGCCACGGGGGGGAGAACTATGGCTACACCTTC

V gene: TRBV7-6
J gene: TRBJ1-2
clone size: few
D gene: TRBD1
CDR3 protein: CASSSGQDYGYTF
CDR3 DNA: TGTGCCAGCAGCTCCGGACAGGACTATGGCTACACCTTC

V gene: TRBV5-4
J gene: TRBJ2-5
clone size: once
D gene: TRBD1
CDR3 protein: CASSLLTGQGQETQYF
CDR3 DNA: TGTGCCAGCAGCTTGCTTACGGGACAGGGCCAAGAGACCCAGTACTTC

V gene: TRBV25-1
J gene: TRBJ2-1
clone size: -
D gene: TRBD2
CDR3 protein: CASSELLAGDNEQFF
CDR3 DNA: TGTGCCAGCAGTGAACTACTAGCGGGGGACAATGAGCAGTTCTTC

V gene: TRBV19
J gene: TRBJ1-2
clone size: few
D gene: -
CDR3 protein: CASQAGFGVYGYTF
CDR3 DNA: TGTGCCAGCCAGGCGGGCTTTGGGGTCTATGGCTACACCTTC

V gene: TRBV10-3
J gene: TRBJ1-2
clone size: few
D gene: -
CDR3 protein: CAISAGGRSTYGYTF
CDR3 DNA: TGTGCCATCAGTGCCGGCGGGAGATCAACCTATGGCTACACCTTC

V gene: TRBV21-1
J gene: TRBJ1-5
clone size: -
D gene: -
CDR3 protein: CASSKRVEESNQPQHF
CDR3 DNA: TGTGCCAGCAGCAAACGGGTGGAAGAGAGCAATCAGCCCCAGCATTTT

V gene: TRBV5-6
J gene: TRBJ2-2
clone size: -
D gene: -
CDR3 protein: CASSPERTGELFF
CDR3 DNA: TGTGCCAGCAGCCCGGAGCGGACCGGGGAGCTGTTTTTT

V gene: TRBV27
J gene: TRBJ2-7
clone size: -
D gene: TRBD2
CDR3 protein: CASSFGAGAYEQYF
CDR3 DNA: TGTGCCAGCAGTTTCGGAGCGGGGGCCTACGAGCAGTACTTC

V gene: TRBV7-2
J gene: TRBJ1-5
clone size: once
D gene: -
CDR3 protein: CASSLGQNQPQHF
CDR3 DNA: TGTGCCAGCAGCTTAGGTCAGAATCAGCCCCAGCATTTT

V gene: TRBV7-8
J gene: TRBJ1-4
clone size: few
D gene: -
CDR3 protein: CASSPRTSVPTNEKLFF
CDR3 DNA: TGTGCCAGCAGCCCACGCACCTCAGTCCCAACTAATGAAAAACTGTTTTTT

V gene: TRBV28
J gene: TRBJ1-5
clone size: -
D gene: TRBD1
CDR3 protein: CASSPPGQGLSNQPQHF
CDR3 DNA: TGTGCCAGCAGTCCCCCCGGACAGGGCCTTAGCAATCAGCCCCAGCATTTT

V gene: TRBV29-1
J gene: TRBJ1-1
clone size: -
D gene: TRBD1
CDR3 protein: CSVVPGGNRDTEAFF
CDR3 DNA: TGCAGCGTTGTCCCAGGGGGCAATAGGGACACTGAAGCTTTCTTT

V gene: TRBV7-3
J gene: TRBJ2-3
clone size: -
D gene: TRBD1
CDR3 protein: CASSFDPAGTGDPKGVTQYF
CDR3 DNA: TGTGCCAGCAGCTTTGACCCTGCCGGGACAGGGGACCCGAAAGGGGTCACGCAGTATTTT

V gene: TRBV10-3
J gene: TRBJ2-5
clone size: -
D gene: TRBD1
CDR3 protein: CAISGGQAETQYF
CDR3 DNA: TGTGCCATCAGCGGGGGACAGGCGGAGACCCAGTACTTC

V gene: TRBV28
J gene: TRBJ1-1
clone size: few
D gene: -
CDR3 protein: CASSLFREAFF
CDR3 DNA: TGTGCCAGCAGTTTATTTCGTGAAGCTTTCTTT

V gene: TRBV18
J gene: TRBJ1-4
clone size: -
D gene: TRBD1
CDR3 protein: CASSAATGTGVEKLFF
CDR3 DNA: TGTGCCAGCTCAGCAGCTACCGGGACAGGGGTCGAAAAACTGTTTTTT

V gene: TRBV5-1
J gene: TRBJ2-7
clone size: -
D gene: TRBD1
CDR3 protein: CASSGTGGAEQYF
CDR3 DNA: TGCGCCAGCAGCGGGACAGGGGGCGCCGAGCAGTACTTC

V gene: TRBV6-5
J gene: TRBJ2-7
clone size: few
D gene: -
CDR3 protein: CASSQTAYEQYF
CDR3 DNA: TGTGCCAGCAGTCAAACAGCCTACGAGCAGTACTTC

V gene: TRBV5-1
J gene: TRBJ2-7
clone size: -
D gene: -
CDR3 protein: CASSAGLGLSYEQYF
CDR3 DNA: TGCGCCAGCAGCGCCGGCTTGGGACTTTCCTACGAGCAGTACTTC

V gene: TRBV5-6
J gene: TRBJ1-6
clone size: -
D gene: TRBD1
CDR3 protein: CASSFRTGGYNSPLHF
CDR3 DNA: TGTGCCAGCAGCTTCCGGACAGGGGGATATAATTCACCCCTCCACTTT

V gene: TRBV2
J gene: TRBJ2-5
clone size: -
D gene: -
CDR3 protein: CASRANPPGYETQYF
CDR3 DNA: TGTGCCAGCAGGGCCAACCCTCCAGGGTACGAGACCCAGTACTTC

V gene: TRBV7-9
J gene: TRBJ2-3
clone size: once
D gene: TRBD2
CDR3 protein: CASTSGSPKGDTQYF
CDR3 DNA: TGTGCCAGTACTAGCGGGTCTCCCAAGGGGGATACGCAGTATTTT

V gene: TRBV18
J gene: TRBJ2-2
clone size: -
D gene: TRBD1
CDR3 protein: CASSPRSTGDGELFF
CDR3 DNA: TGTGCCAGCTCACCACGGTCGACAGGGGACGGGGAGCTGTTTTTT

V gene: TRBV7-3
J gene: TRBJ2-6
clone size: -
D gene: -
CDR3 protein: CASSLIPGGSGANVLTF
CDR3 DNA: TGTGCCAGCAGCTTAATCCCTGGCGGCTCTGGGGCCAACGTCCTGACTTTC

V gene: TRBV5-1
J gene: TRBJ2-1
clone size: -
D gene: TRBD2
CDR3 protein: CASSPERGADNEQFF
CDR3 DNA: TGCGCCAGCAGCCCTGAGCGGGGCGCTGACAATGAGCAGTTCTTC

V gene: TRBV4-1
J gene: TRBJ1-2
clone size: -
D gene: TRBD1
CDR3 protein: CASTQGDRLGTYGYTF
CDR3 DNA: TGCGCCAGCACTCAAGGGGACAGGTTGGGAACCTATGGCTACACCTTC